This T cell receptor (beta chain) was captured by sequencing in a study of identical twins. Overall study findings and caveats: With beta out-of-frame sequences, excess sharing by twins was weaker. Excess low generation probability was seen in twin-shared out-of-frame alpha sequences.

Concerning this clonotype itself: Its antigen is unidentified.

TCRdb re-analysed the 5' RACE reads in MiXCR, keeping a single row per CDR3 protein. This table holds about 730,000 distinct CDR3 sequences, roughly 20% found once. Looked up from germline, CDR1 is SGHTA and CDR2 is FQGTGA. Trimming took 1 base from V and 1 from J, leaving 6 bases between them. The CDR3 length is 14 residues. These data were also reused for a study on T cells expressing NK-cell markers. That work adds: It was from sorted CD3+CD56+NKG2C+, CD3+CD56+NKG2C- and CD3+CD56-NKG2C+ T cells that TCR beta repertoires came.

This sequence originates from a young woman in good health. The sequenced sample was PBMCs. V gene TRBV7-3 combines with J gene TRBJ2-3; D gene unclear. CDR3 in amino acids: CASSLMVGTDTQYF. The CDR3 DNA follows: TGTGCCAGCAGCTTAATGGTGGGCACAGATACGCAGTATTTT.